Listed here are 14 T cell receptor beta chains from one sample, sequenced in a study of blood T cell repertoires in COVID-19. Clones were read by immunoSEQ multiplex PCR, and TCRdb kept only the in-frame ones, dropping some. The table lists more than 45,000 clones, roughly 88% of them singletons. Sequencing was performed on peripheral blood. These receptors came from a man older than 75 with acute or convalescent COVID-19.

This chain connects TRBV7-3 to TRBJ1-1; TRBD1 agrees at 11 bases. With V trimmed by 5 bases and J by 4 bases, 6 bases remained unmatched. The CDR3 extends over 15 amino acids. The germline CDR1 and CDR2 sequences are SGHTA and FQGTGA. The chain's CDR3 is CASSRGQGARTEAFF. For the CDR3, the DNA is TGTGCCAGCAGCCGCGGACAGGGGGCGCGCACTGAAGCTTTCTTT.

The V and J genes are TRBV29-1 and TRBJ2-3, with D possibly matching TRBD2 (7 bases). Trimming cost V 1 base and J 7 bases, with 15 bases left between them. CDR3 length: 14 amino acids. CDR1 is SQVTM, CDR2 ANQGSEA, per germline. CDR3 sequence reads: CSVEGGGGLNTQYF. The CDR3 region has the DNA TGCAGCGTTGAAGGGGGGGGCGGTCTAAATACGCAGTATTTT.

The V and J genes are TRBV21-1 and TRBJ1-5. TRBV21-1 is a recognized pseudogene. CDR3 size: 13 residues. CDR3 amino acids: CASSMRGDQPQHF. Written as DNA, the CDR3 is TGTGCCAGCAGCATGCGGGGGGATCAGCCCCAGCATTTT.

The chain has TRBV19 and TRBJ1-6, with 7 bases that match TRBD1. CDR1 and CDR2 from the germline V gene are LNHDA and SQIVND (reference sequence). Losses at the gene ends were 3 bases for V and 5 bases for J; bases not matched to a gene: 4. The CDR3 is made up of 15 amino acids. The CDR3: CASSMGQHHNSPLHF. The CDR3 nucleotides are TGTGCCAGTAGTATGGGACAGCATCATAATTCACCCCTCCACTTT.

The chain carries TRBV2 and TRBJ2-5; TRBD2 matches 10 bases. From germline, CDR1 is SNHLY and CDR2 FYNNEI. J lost 2 bases, V lost 3 bases, and 3 bases had no gene match. The CDR3 contains 15 residues. CDR3 DNA sequence: TGTGCCAGCAGTGATGAGCGGGGGGGTCAAGAGACCCAGTACTTC. This sequence encodes CASSDERGGQETQYF.

This chain links TRBV12-3 or TRBV12-4 with TRBJ1-5; possibly TRBD1 for D (5 bases). The CDR3 is 13 amino acids. The V gene lost 3 bases and the J gene lost 6 bases, with 9 bases spanning the gap. This CDR3 reads CASSFRDGQPQHF. DNA of the CDR3: TGTGCCAGCAGTTTCAGGGATGGTCAGCCCCAGCATTTT.

The chain recombines TRBV6-5 with TRBJ1-5, with 8 positions matching TRBD1. Unmatched junction bases numbered 5, after V lost 11 bases and J lost 2 bases. The CDR3 length is 13 residues. CDR1 and CDR2 (germline): MNHEY, SVGAGI. CDR3 residues: CAAQGAGNQPQHF. The CDR3 DNA reads TGTGCCGCCCAGGGGGCTGGCAATCAGCCCCAGCATTTT.

CDR3 nucleotide sequence: TGTGCCAGCAGTTTAGGAGGGAGGACTGAAGCTTTCTTT. Protein sequence: CASSLGGRTEAFF. The chain couples TRBV28 to TRBJ1-1; no definite D call. The CDR3 length is 13 residues. V was trimmed by 2 bases and J by 5 bases, leaving 9 bases between them. From germline, CDR1 is MDHEN and CDR2 SYDVKM.

This sequence joins TRBV4-2 and TRBJ2-6; TRBD2 matches at 8 bases. Unmatched junction bases numbered 7, after V lost 0 bases and J lost 0 bases. Germline assignment: CDR1 LGHNA and CDR2 YNFKEQ. This CDR3 is built from 19 residues. DNA for the CDR3: TGTGCCAGCAGCCAAGACGTTGCGGGGGGCATCTCTGGGGCCAACGTCCTGACTTTC. Translating it yields CASSQDVAGGISGANVLTF.

The chain links TRBV19 to TRBJ2-3; 7 bases are shared with TRBD1. The CDR3 runs to 14 residues. Looked up from germline, CDR1 is LNHDA and CDR2 is SQIVND (reference sequence). With 4 bases clipped from V and 2 bases from J, the junction kept 3 bases outside the gene matches. CDR3 in amino acids: CASSTGGFTDTQYF. DNA for the CDR3: TGTGCCAGTAGTACAGGGGGTTTCACAGATACGCAGTATTTT.

The chain links TRBV3-1 (or the pseudogene TRBV3-2) to TRBJ2-1; 8 nucleotides agree with TRBD2. The trim removed 4 bases at V and 8 bases at J, leaving 10 bases unmatched. The CDR3 loop spans 15 amino acids. The V gene's germline CDR1 is LGHDT and CDR2 YNNKEL (reference sequence). DNA for the CDR3: TGTGCCAGCAGCCCCCGACTAGCGAGGAAGGATGAGCAGTTCTTC. Translated, it gives CASSPRLARKDEQFF.

This clone was picked up a small number of times. This chain joins TRBV30 and TRBJ1-2, with 7 positions matching TRBD1. V dropped 5 bases and J dropped 2; count of bases not matched to a gene: 2. Germline CDR1 is GTSNPN and CDR2 is SVGIG (reference sequence). The CDR3 runs to 12 residues. CDR3 nucleotides: TGTGCCTGGGCGACAGGGAACTATGGCTACACCTTC. Protein product: CAWATGNYGYTF. Supplemented by reference TRBV30 and TRBJ1-2, the full variable domain reads SQTIHQWPATLVQPVGSPLSLECTVEGTSNPNLYWYRQAAGRGLQLLFYSVGIGQISSEVPQNLSASRPQDRQFILSSKKLLLSDSGFYLCAWATGNYGYTFGSGTRLTVV.

V is TRBV2 and J is TRBJ1-2, with no clear D. V gave up 4 bases and J gave up 7 bases, with 10 bases separating them. CDR1 and CDR2 from the germline V gene are SNHLY and FYNNEI. The CDR3 sequence is 12 residues long. The CDR3 bases are TGTGCCAGCAGTGGTTACAGTTCTGGCTACACCTTC. Its translation is CASSGYSSGYTF.

This chain links TRBV6-5 with TRBJ1-4, with D perhaps matching TRBD1 (6 bases). Trimming stripped 8 bases from V and 0 bases from J, with 10 bases between. The germline gives CDR1 MNHEY, CDR2 SVGAGI. The CDR3 runs 14 residues. Here the CDR3 reads CASETGSTNEKLFF. In DNA form, the CDR3 reads TGTGCCAGCGAAACAGGGTCAACTAATGAAAAACTGTTTTTT.